This T cell receptor (beta chain) was obtained from a study of OX40 agonist ivuxolimab in advanced cancers. Overall study context: The patients got ivuxolimab, which is an agonistic anti-OX40 (CD134) antibody. Cohort: approximately 79% men, mean age approximately 64, aged roughly 23 to 79.

Sequenced by immunoSEQ multiplex PCR; TCRdb stores in-frame clones only, minus some. The profile shows some 100,000 clones, under 90% of them singletons. The CDR3 has 17 amino acids. The V and J ends lost 1 base and 0 bases, in that order; junction bases with no gene match: 4. Per the germline V gene, CDR1 is LNHDA and CDR2 is SQIVND (reference sequence). If patients had autoimmune disease history or systemic immunosuppression, they were excluded. The TCR originated in an adult with an advanced solid tumor such as melanoma, head and neck, liver or kidney cancer. The material was CD4+ or CD8+ T cells sorted from blood, obtained in a trial of the OX40 agonist ivuxolimab. The chain recombines TRBV19 with TRBJ2-3, with TRBD2 matching over 10 bases. CDR3 region: CASSIVLAGSSTDTQYF. The CDR3 DNA reads TGTGCCAGTAGTATAGTACTAGCGGGATCTAGCACAGATACGCAGTATTTT.